Shown below are 2 T cell receptor beta chains from a single sample sequenced in a study of blood T cell repertoires in COVID-19. Profiled with immunoSEQ multiplex PCR; TCRdb holds only in-frame clones, not every one. Among 85,000 to 95,000 clones, around 88% were seen once, and the ten largest hold roughly 0.51%. Sequenced input: peripheral blood. Receptors were obtained from a man aged 55 to 70 with acute or convalescent COVID-19.

This clone is a singleton in its sample. The chain uses TRBV9 and TRBJ1-6; D is undetermined. From germline, CDR1 is SGDLS and CDR2 YYNGEE. Trimming left V 4 bases short and J 8 bases short, with 13 bases between. The length of the CDR3 is 14 residues. The CDR3 nucleotides are TGTGCCAGCAGCTCAAGTCGGTCGGATTCACCCCTCCACTTT. This codes for CASSSSRSDSPLHF.

The chain employs TRBV6-2 or TRBV6-3 and TRBJ1-2; D is ambiguous. The CDR3 covers 14 residues. CDR1 is MNHEY and CDR2 is SVGEGT in the germline V gene. Deletions cut 0 bases from V and 4 bases from J, with 9 bases between. CDR3 amino acids: CASSYSARSYGYTF. CDR3 nucleotides: TGTGCCAGCAGTTACTCGGCCAGGTCCTATGGCTACACCTTC.